Shown below are 17 T cell receptor beta chains from a single sample sequenced in a study of T cell repertoires in cytomegalovirus infection. MiXCR was run by TCRdb on the reads, yielding one entry per CDR3 protein. Of 150,000 to 200,000 distinct CDR3 sequences listed, 25% to 30% are singletons. The sample comprised PBMCs. The receptor source for this set is a human donor in good health (CMV status not recorded). Some clones in this sample may be carry-over from other donors' samples.

This clonotype was seen ten or more times. The V call is TRBV7-2, the J call TRBJ1-1; D may be TRBD1 (5 bases). Germline loops: CDR1 SGHTA, CDR2 FQGNSA. V was cut by 10 bases and J by 5 bases, with 20 bases left in between. The CDR3 spans 14 residues. The CDR3 coding sequence is TGTGCCACCCTAGTTGGGGGAGGCGAGACTGAAGCTTTCTTT. Translated, it gives CATLVGGGETEAFF.

The chain couples TRBV4-3 to TRBJ2-1, with D possibly matching TRBD2 (6 bases). The V gene lost 0 bases and the J gene lost 9 bases, with 9 bases spanning the gap. Germline lookup yields CDR1 LGHNA and CDR2 YSLEER. The CDR3 runs 13 residues. CDR3 loop: CASSQDLGGEQFF. The CDR3 DNA is TGCGCCAGCAGCCAAGATTTGGGGGGTGAGCAGTTCTTC.

This chain uses TRBV7-2 with TRBJ1-5; TRBD1 is a possible D gene (5 bases). The germline V gene encodes CDR1 SGHTA and CDR2 FQGNSA. The CDR3 extends over 16 amino acids. The ends were cut back, 0 bases at V and 7 bases at J, with 16 bases in the middle. The CDR3 coding sequence is TGTGCCAGCAGCTTAGCTGGGAGGCCGCGGGGCCAGCCCCAGCATTTT. The encoded protein is CASSLAGRPRGQPQHF. The full variable domain, its missing parts supplied by reference TRBV7-2 and TRBJ1-5, is GAGVSQSPSNKVTEKGKDVELRCDPISGHTALYWYRQSLGQGLEFLIYFQGNSAPDKSGLPSDRFSAERTGGSVSTLTIQRTQQEDSAVYLCASSLAGRPRGQPQHFGDGTRLSIL.

The chain is built from TRBV5-1 and TRBJ1-1, with 7 bases lining up with TRBD1. V lost 2 bases and J lost 1; bases outside the gene matches: 8. Germline CDR1 is SGHRS and CDR2 is YFSETQ. This CDR3 is 16 amino acids long. CDR3 DNA sequence: TGCGCCAGCAGCTTCCCCGCCGGGACAGCGAACACTGAAGCTTTCTTT. It specifies CASSFPAGTANTEAFF.

The chain has TRBV6-2 or TRBV6-3 and TRBJ2-7; D ambiguous. Deletions cut 4 bases from V and 3 bases from J, with 7 bases between. Germline V gene sequence: CDR1 MNHEY, CDR2 SVGEGT. This CDR3 is built from 12 residues. The CDR3 spells CASSFPSYEQYF. The CDR3 region has the DNA TGTGCCAGCAGTTTTCCCAGCTACGAGCAGTACTTC.

This clonotype turned up a few times. The V and J genes are TRBV19 and TRBJ1-1; a weak D match, TRBD1 (6 bases). The CDR3 has 13 residues. V lost 4 bases and J 1 base, leaving 7 bases between the germline ends. CDR1 is LNHDA and CDR2 is SQIVND in the germline V gene (reference sequence). The CDR3: CASSKGQNTEAFF. CDR3 bases: TGTGCCAGTAGTAAGGGACAGAACACTGAAGCTTTCTTT.

Only a few counts were recorded for this clonotype. The genes are TRBV29-1 and TRBJ1-2, with 7 bases aligning to TRBD1. CDR1 is SQVTM and CDR2 is ANQGSEA in the germline V gene. V gave up 4 bases and J gave up 7 bases; unmatched junction bases: 9. This CDR3 is built from 13 residues. The CDR3 reads CSVGRQGSSGYTF. CDR3 bases: TGCAGCGTTGGGAGACAGGGATCGTCTGGCTACACCTTC.

V gene TRBV2 combines with J gene TRBJ2-5; 9 bases line up with TRBD2. The V gene end was trimmed by 6 bases and the J gene end by 1 base; junction bases not matched to a gene: 9. The CDR3 is 16 residues long. Germline CDR1 reads SNHLY; CDR2 reads FYNNEI. CDR3 loop: CASRTGAGGIQETQYF. The CDR3 bases are TGTGCCAGCAGAACAGGAGCGGGGGGCATCCAAGAGACCCAGTACTTC. The complete variable domain, with remaining parts taken from reference TRBV2 and TRBJ2-5, reads EPEVTQTPSHQVTQMGQEVILRCVPISNHLYFYWYRQILGQKVEFLVSFYNNEISEKSEIFDDQFSVERPDGSNFTLKIRSTKLEDSAMYFCASRTGAGGIQETQYFGPGTRLLVL.

The chain recombines TRBV19 with TRBJ1-5, with D possibly being TRBD1 (6 bases). Trimming took 6 bases from V and 1 from J, leaving 13 bases between them. Germline CDR1 is LNHDA and CDR2 is SQIVND (reference sequence). The CDR3 is 15 residues long. Here the CDR3 reads CASSASDRSNQPQHF. CDR3 bases: TGTGCCAGTAGCGCTTCGGACAGAAGCAATCAGCCCCAGCATTTT.

Comments on this clonotype: One base away lies a much larger clone, so this may be a sequencing read error. V is TRBV7-2 and J is TRBJ1-2; no clear D gene. The CDR3 runs to 16 residues. Germline loops: CDR1 SGHTA, CDR2 FQGNSA. Trimming pared 1 base from V and 4 bases from J, leaving 16 bases between. In DNA, the CDR3 is TGTGCCAGCAGCTTAGATCAAACTCGGCAACTCTATGGCTACACCTTC. Its protein is CASSLDQTRQLYGYTF. Looking up the rest from reference TRBV7-2 and TRBJ1-2 gives the full variable domain: GAGVSQSPSNKVTEKGKDVELRCDPISGHTALYWYRQSLGQGLEFLIYFQGNSAPDKSGLPSDRFSAERTGGSVSTLTIQRTQQEDSAVYLCASSLDQTRQLYGYTFGSGTRLTVV.

This clonotype appeared many times. This chain connects TRBV7-2 to TRBJ2-6, with D perhaps TRBD1 (5 bases). This CDR3 contains 16 residues. The V gene lost 5 bases and the J gene lost 0 bases, with 11 bases spanning the gap. Germline V CDR1 and CDR2: SGHTA, FQGNSA. CDR3 amino acids: CASSPRQTSGANVLTF. As DNA, the CDR3 is TGTGCCAGCAGCCCCCGACAGACCTCTGGGGCCAACGTCCTGACTTTC. The full variable domain, in which reference TRBV7-2 and TRBJ2-6 provide the parts outside the CDR3, is GAGVSQSPSNKVTEKGKDVELRCDPISGHTALYWYRQSLGQGLEFLIYFQGNSAPDKSGLPSDRFSAERTGGSVSTLTIQRTQQEDSAVYLCASSPRQTSGANVLTFGAGSRLTVL.

This clonotype was counted between two and nine times. The chain recombines TRBV2 with TRBJ1-1; D is possibly TRBD1 (5 bases). CDR1 is SNHLY, CDR2 FYNNEI, per germline. There are 15 residues in the CDR3. Trimming shortened V by 8 bases and J by 4 bases, and 20 bases separated the two germline ends. The CDR3 bases are TGTGCCAGCGTTCATCCCTTCCGGGGACGCACTGAAGCTTTCTTT. Translating it yields CASVHPFRGRTEAFF.

This clonotype has more than one count but fewer than ten. The DNA of the CDR3 is TGTGCCAGCAGTGAGAGGGGGACAGGGAACACTGAAGCTTTCTTT. It is translated as CASSERGTGNTEAFF. V gene TRBV2 combines with J gene TRBJ1-1, with 8 bases matching TRBD1. CDR1 and CDR2 from the germline V gene are SNHLY and FYNNEI. V was pared by 3 bases and J by 1 base, with 4 bases of the junction left unmatched. The CDR3 contains 15 residues.

The chain is built from TRBV7-3 and TRBJ1-2; D gene ambiguous. The germline gives CDR1 SGHTA, CDR2 FQGTGA. V lost 4 bases and J 10 bases, leaving 16 bases between the germline ends. The CDR3 is made up of 13 amino acids. CDR3 amino acids: CASSSSRRAVYTF. The CDR3 nucleotides read TGTGCCAGCAGCTCCTCTCGACGGGCTGTCTACACCTTC.

This clonotype was seen only a few times. The rearrangement joins TRBV2 to TRBJ2-2, with 10 bases aligning to TRBD1. Per the germline V gene, CDR1 is SNHLY and CDR2 is FYNNEI. The CDR3 contains 14 residues. V shed 6 bases and J 4 bases; nucleotides not matched to a gene: 2. CDR3 region: CASRGTGVTGELFF. CDR3 DNA: TGTGCCAGCAGGGGGACAGGGGTCACCGGGGAGCTGTTTTTT.

V usage is TRBV15 and J usage is TRBJ1-5; 11 bases line up with TRBD1. V trimming: 5 bases; J trimming: 10 bases; junction bases outside the gene matches: 7. The length of the CDR3 is 14 residues. Germline values: CDR1 LNHNV, CDR2 YYDKDF (reference sequence). The CDR3 loop is CATSLGTGGEPQHF. The CDR3 DNA reads as TGTGCCACCAGCTTGGGGACAGGGGGGGAACCCCAGCATTTT. The variable domain in full, with the rest retrieved from reference TRBV15 and TRBJ1-5, is DAMVIQNPRYQVTQFGKPVTLSCSQTLNHNVMYWYQQKSSQAPKLLFHYYDKDFNNEADTPDNFQSRRPNTSFCFLDIRSPGLGDTAMYLCATSLGTGGEPQHFGDGTRLSIL.

This CDR3 reads CASSSGLALQETQYF. The CDR3 DNA sequence: TGTGCCAGCAGCTCGGGACTAGCCCTCCAAGAGACCCAGTACTTC. The chain couples TRBV7-6 to TRBJ2-5; 9 nucleotides align to TRBD2. With 4 bases clipped from V and 1 base from J, the junction kept 4 bases outside the gene matches. The CDR3 spans 15 residues. Germline CDR1 SGHVS, CDR2 FNYEAQ.